Listed below are T cell receptor beta chains from one sample, sequenced in a study of CD8 T cells in ankylosing spondylitis. TCRdb fed the 5' RACE reads into MiXCR, producing one record per CDR3 protein. The sample records under 850,000 distinct CDR3 sequences, around 20% being singletons. Source material: blood, either unsorted or a sorted T cell fraction (not recorded which). The receptors were gathered from a male donor with ankylosing spondylitis. CDR3s include the opening cysteine and the closing phenylalanine or tryptophan. D genes are given only for firm matches. The listing skips clone size in some rows; elsewhere it reads once, few, many or a size class.

V	D	J	size	DNA	CDR3
TRBV12-3/TRBV12-4	-	TRBJ2-7	-	TGTGCCAGCGGACGAGGCAACGAGCAGTACTTC	CASGRGNEQYF
TRBV12-3/TRBV12-4	-	TRBJ1-1	few	TGTGCCAGCAGTCCCACGAAAGGCTGGGGGAACACTGAAGCTTTCTTT	CASSPTKGWGNTEAFF
TRBV10-3	-	TRBJ2-5	-	TGTGCCATCAGTGAGTCCTCTACCGGAGGGACCCAGTACTTC	CAISESSTGGTQYF
TRBV5-1	-	TRBJ1-1	few	TGCGCCAGCAGCTCCGGTGGGGACGAAGCTTTCTTT	CASSSGGDEAFF
TRBV29-1	TRBD1	TRBJ1-5	-	TGCAGCGTTGAACAGGGGGCGGGTCAGCCCCAGCATTTT	CSVEQGAGQPQHF
TRBV11-2	TRBD2	TRBJ2-3	few	TGTGCCAGCAGCTTAGATGTAGCGGGACTACCACTGTATTTT	CASSLDVAGLPLYF
TRBV20-1	-	TRBJ2-7	-	TGCAGTGCTAGACCCGGAGGGCCGGGGGAGCAGTACTTC	CSARPGGPGEQYF
TRBV30	-	TRBJ2-1	few	TGTGCCTGGAGGCCGGATCGGTACAATGAGCAGTTCTTC	CAWRPDRYNEQFF
TRBV29-1	-	TRBJ2-7	few	TGCAGCGTTGAAGATCGGACTCGCCCATACGAGCAGTACTTC	CSVEDRTRPYEQYF
TRBV11-2	-	TRBJ1-5	few	TGTGCCAGCAGCCTGACACTCGGGTCAGGGGCTTATAGCAATCAGCCCCAGCATTTT	CASSLTLGSGAYSNQPQHF
TRBV5-1	TRBD1	TRBJ2-3	few	TGCGCCAGCAGCTTGGCAGGGCAGGGGGTCGCAGATACGCAGTATTTT	CASSLAGQGVADTQYF
TRBV3-1	-	TRBJ1-2	-	TGTGCCAGCAGCCGTTTGGGCAGGGAGTCAGGCTACACCTTC	CASSRLGRESGYTF
TRBV3-1	-	TRBJ1-1	few	TGTGCCAGCAGCCAATTATTGAACACTGAAGCTTTCTTT	CASSQLLNTEAFF
TRBV5-1	-	TRBJ2-2	many	TGCGCCAGCAGCCCTCAGGGACAAAACACCGGGGAGCTGTTTTTT	CASSPQGQNTGELFF
TRBV20-1	TRBD1	TRBJ1-2	-	TGCAGTGCTAAGGACAGGGTCAACTATGGCTACACCTTC	CSAKDRVNYGYTF
TRBV20-1	-	TRBJ2-3	-	TGCAGTGCTAGTTACCGGTTAGATACGCAGTATTTT	CSASYRLDTQYF
TRBV3-1	-	TRBJ2-1	few	TGTGCCAGCAGCCAAGGTCGGGGGTTCTCCTACAATGAGCAGTTCTTC	CASSQGRGFSYNEQFF
TRBV27	TRBD2	TRBJ2-3	few	TGTGCCAGCAGTTCACTAGCGGCCCAGGGCGCAGATACGCAGTATTTT	CASSSLAAQGADTQYF
TRBV20-1	-	TRBJ1-5	-	TGCAGTGCTAGAAAGGGGTATCAGCCCCAGCATTTT	CSARKGYQPQHF
TRBV12-3/TRBV12-4	TRBD1	TRBJ1-1	many	TGTGCCAGCAGAAGGACAGGGGAAGCTTTCTTT	CASRRTGEAFF
TRBV7-6	-	TRBJ1-1	few	TGTGCCAGCAGCCCCCTATATGCCAGTGCTAGAGGGATGAACACTGAAGCTTTCTTT	CASSPLYASARGMNTEAFF
TRBV5-5	TRBD2	TRBJ2-1	-	TGTACCAGCAGCATTAGCGGGAGGGCCGATGAGCAGTTCTTC	CTSSISGRADEQFF
TRBV9	-	TRBJ2-2	-	TGTGCCAGCAGCGCCCCCTTCGGGGTTACCGGGGAGCTGTTTTTT	CASSAPFGVTGELFF
TRBV25-1	-	TRBJ1-6	few	TGTGCCAGCAGTGAAGGTGGTCTTTTGAATTCACCCCTCCACTTT	CASSEGGLLNSPLHF
TRBV12-3/TRBV12-4	-	TRBJ2-1	few	TGTGCCAGCAGTGATCTCCTGAGCTCCTACAATGAGCAGTTCTTC	CASSDLLSSYNEQFF
TRBV3-1	-	TRBJ1-1	once	TGTGCCACGAGGGGGATGGTTTCTGAAGCTTTCTTT	CATRGMVSEAFF
TRBV5-1	-	TRBJ1-1	many	TGCGCCAGCAGCAGAGCAGGGACGGCAGAAGCTTTCTTT	CASSRAGTAEAFF
TRBV6-2/TRBV6-3	-	TRBJ2-2	-	TGTGCCAGCAGTTACCCCTTTACCGGGGAGCTGTTTTTT	CASSYPFTGELFF
TRBV18	TRBD1	TRBJ1-3	-	TGTGCCAGCTCACCGGGACAGTTAAACACCATATATTTT	CASSPGQLNTIYF
TRBV20-1	TRBD2	TRBJ2-7	-	TGCAGTGCTAATCGGGAGGCTTACGAGCAGTACTTC	CSANREAYEQYF
TRBV9	-	TRBJ1-2	few	TGTGCCAGCAGCGGATGGAGTGGTGGCTACACCTTC	CASSGWSGGYTF
TRBV18	-	TRBJ1-2	few	TGTGCCAGCTCAGTCACAGGGAACTATGGCTACACCTTC	CASSVTGNYGYTF
TRBV7-7	-	TRBJ2-1	-	TGTGCCAGCAGTTTAACTAGTCTCAATGAGCAGTTCTTC	CASSLTSLNEQFF
TRBV4-1	-	TRBJ1-1	-	TGCGCCAGCAGCCACGGACTGGGGGACACTGAAGCTTTCTTT	CASSHGLGDTEAFF
TRBV10-2	TRBD2	TRBJ2-5	many	TGCGCCAGCAGTGAGTCGGAGCGGGGGGACCCCGTGGAGACCCAGTACTTC	CASSESERGDPVETQYF
TRBV18	-	TRBJ2-7	few	TGTGCCAGCTCACCAGAATTCTCTGGGCAGTACTTC	CASSPEFSGQYF
TRBV10-3	-	TRBJ1-1	few	TGTGCCATCAGTGATGAAGGGGGGAACACTGAAGCTTTCTTT	CAISDEGGNTEAFF
TRBV29-1	-	TRBJ1-1	-	TGCAGCGTTCAGGGAGGGACGCCTGAAGCTTTCTTT	CSVQGGTPEAFF
TRBV20-1	TRBD2	TRBJ2-7	-	TGCAGTGCTATATTGGGTCCGGGGACTACGACGTTCTACGAGCAGTACTTC	CSAILGPGTTTFYEQYF
TRBV20-1	TRBD1	TRBJ2-7	few	TGCAGTGCTTCCGGGACAGGGGGCTTTGAGCAGTACTTC	CSASGTGGFEQYF
TRBV28	-	TRBJ2-1	few	TGTGCCAGCAGTTTATCGGACAGTTCAAGTTCGGATGAGCAGTTCTTC	CASSLSDSSSSDEQFF
TRBV12-3/TRBV12-4	-	TRBJ2-1	-	TGTGCCACCTACGGGGATCCCGCATCTGTGGGTGAGCAGTTCTTC	CATYGDPASVGEQFF
TRBV29-1	TRBD1	TRBJ2-7	-	TGCAGCGTTGAAGCTGGGACAGAGGACTACGAGCAGTACTTC	CSVEAGTEDYEQYF
TRBV9	-	TRBJ1-2	few	TGTGCCAGCAGCGCTCAATTACAGGGCCGGGATGGCTACACCTTC	CASSAQLQGRDGYTF
TRBV6-2/TRBV6-3	-	TRBJ2-7	-	TGTGCCAGCAGTAAACAAAGGGACGGGGCCTACGAGCAGTACTTC	CASSKQRDGAYEQYF
TRBV4-1	-	TRBJ2-2	-	TGCGCCAGCAGCCAAGCCGACAGTTGGAGGGCCGGGGAGCTGTTTTTT	CASSQADSWRAGELFF
TRBV14	TRBD2	TRBJ2-7	-	TGTGCCAGCAGCCAAGCCGAGAGCGGGGACCCCTACGAGCAGTACTTC	CASSQAESGDPYEQYF